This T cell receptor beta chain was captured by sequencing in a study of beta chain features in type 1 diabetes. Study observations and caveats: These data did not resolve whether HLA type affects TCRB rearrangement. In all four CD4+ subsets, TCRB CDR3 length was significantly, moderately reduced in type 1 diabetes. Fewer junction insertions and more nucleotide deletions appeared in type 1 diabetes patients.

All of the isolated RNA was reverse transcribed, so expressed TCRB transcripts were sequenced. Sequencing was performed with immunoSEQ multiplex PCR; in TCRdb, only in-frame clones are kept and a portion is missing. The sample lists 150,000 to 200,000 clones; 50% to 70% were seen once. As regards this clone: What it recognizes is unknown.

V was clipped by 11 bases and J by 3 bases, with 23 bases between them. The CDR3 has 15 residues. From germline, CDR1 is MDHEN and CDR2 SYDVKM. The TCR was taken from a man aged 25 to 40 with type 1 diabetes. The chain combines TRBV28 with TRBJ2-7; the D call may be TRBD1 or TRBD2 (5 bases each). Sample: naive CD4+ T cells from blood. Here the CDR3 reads CAGQKEGPGSYEQYF. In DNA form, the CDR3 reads TGTGCCGGCCAGAAGGAAGGGCCAGGGAGCTACGAGCAGTACTTC.